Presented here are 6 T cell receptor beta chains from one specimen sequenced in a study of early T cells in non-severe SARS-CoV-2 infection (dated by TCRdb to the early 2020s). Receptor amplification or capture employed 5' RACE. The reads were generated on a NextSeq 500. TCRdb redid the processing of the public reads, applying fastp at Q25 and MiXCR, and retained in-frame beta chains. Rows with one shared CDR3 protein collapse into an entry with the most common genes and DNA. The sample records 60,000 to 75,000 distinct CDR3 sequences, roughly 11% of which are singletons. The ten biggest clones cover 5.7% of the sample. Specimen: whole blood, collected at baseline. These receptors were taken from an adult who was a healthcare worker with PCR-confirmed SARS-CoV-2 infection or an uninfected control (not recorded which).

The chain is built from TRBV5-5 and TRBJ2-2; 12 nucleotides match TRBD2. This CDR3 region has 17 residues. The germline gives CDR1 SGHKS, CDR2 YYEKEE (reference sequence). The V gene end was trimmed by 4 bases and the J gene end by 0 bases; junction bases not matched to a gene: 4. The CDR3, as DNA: TGTGCCAGCAGCCGGCCTAGCGGGAGGGCGAACACCGGGGAGCTGTTTTTT. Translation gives CASSRPSGRANTGELFF.

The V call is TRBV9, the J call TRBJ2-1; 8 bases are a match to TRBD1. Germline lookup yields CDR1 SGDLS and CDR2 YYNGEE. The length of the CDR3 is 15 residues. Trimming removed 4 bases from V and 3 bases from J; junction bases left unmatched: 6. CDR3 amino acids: CASSPQQGVYNEQFF. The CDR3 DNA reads TGTGCCAGCAGCCCCCAACAGGGGGTCTACAATGAGCAGTTCTTC.

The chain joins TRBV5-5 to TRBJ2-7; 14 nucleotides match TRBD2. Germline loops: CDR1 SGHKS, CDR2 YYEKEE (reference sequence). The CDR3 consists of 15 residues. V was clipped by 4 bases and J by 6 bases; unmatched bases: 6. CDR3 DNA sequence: TGTGCCAGCAGCCCGGGACTAGCGGGGGCGGCCGAGCAGTACTTC. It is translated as CASSPGLAGAAEQYF. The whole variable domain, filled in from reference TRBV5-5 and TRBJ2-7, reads DAGVTQSPTHLIKTRGQQVTLRCSPISGHKSVSWYQQVLGQGPQFIFQYYEKEERGRGNFPDRFSARQFPNYSSELNVNALLLGDSALYLCASSPGLAGAAEQYFGPGTRLTVT.

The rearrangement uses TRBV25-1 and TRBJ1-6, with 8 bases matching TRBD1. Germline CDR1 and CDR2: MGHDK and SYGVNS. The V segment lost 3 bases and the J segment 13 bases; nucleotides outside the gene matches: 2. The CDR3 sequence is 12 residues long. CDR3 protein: CASSDGDRPLHF. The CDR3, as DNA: TGTGCCAGCAGTGATGGGGACAGGCCCCTCCACTTT.

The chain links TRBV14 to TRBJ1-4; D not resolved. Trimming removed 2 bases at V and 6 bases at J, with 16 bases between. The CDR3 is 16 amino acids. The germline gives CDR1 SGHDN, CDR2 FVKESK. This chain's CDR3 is CASSQMGGGYDEKLFF. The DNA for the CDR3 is TGTGCCAGCAGCCAAATGGGAGGAGGGTATGATGAAAAACTGTTTTTT.

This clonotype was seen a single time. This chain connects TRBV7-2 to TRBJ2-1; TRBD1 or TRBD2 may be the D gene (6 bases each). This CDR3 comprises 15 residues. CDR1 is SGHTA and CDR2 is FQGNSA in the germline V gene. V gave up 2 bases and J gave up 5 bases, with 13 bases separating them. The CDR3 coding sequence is TGTGCCAGCAGCTTAATTTGGGGGGCCCACAATGAGCAGTTCTTC. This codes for CASSLIWGAHNEQFF.